Described below is a single T cell receptor beta chain sequence and its context. The data were taken from a study of technical replicates of blood from a few donors. Germline CDR1 and CDR2: MDHEN and SYDVKM. V shed 7 bases, J shed 8 bases, and the junction held 19 bases outside the gene matches. The CDR3 has 17 residues. Assay used: immunoSEQ multiplex PCR; TCRdb lists only in-frame clones, some missing. The sample includes more than 75,000 clones, roughly 92% of them seen just once. This sequence originates from a human donor in good health. Specimen: T cells isolated from PBMCs. This chain uses TRBV28 with TRBJ1-5; 8 nucleotides match TRBD1. The CDR3 region is CASIGQGWDKLEEPQHF. The CDR3 coding sequence is TGTGCCAGCATCGGACAGGGTTGGGATAAGTTAGAGGAGCCCCAGCATTTT.